Reported below is one TCR beta chain. Its antigen is still unknown. Germline-derived CDR1 and CDR2 are MNHNY and SVGAGI (reference sequence). V was trimmed by 4 bases and J by 4 bases, leaving 9 bases between them. CDR3 length: 13 amino acids. This sample was included in a study of shared clonotypes between healthy human individuals. Whole-study context: CD4 naive and CD4 memory each took three plates per donor, while CD8 naive took two and CD8 memory one.

Here immunoSEQ multiplex PCR was the method, and the copy in TCRdb shows in-frame clones only, minus some. The sample lists about 1 million clones, approximately 70% occurring once. Findings of the study overall: In a handful of donors, about 5% of naive CD4 clonotypes appeared in common. Researchers found naive subsets generally carried larger estimated richness than memory subsets.

Adult Caucasians living in Nashville, Tennessee made up all of the donors. The sample was memory CD4+ T cells sorted from blood. This sample's subset: CD45RA-negative fraction. The V gene is TRBV6-6, the J gene TRBJ2-3; TRBD2 might be the D (6 bases). This clonotype originated in a man aged 18 to 30 in good health. The CDR3 spells CASSSRGSDTQYF. For the CDR3, the DNA is TGTGCCAGCAGTTCGCGGGGATCAGATACGCAGTATTTT.